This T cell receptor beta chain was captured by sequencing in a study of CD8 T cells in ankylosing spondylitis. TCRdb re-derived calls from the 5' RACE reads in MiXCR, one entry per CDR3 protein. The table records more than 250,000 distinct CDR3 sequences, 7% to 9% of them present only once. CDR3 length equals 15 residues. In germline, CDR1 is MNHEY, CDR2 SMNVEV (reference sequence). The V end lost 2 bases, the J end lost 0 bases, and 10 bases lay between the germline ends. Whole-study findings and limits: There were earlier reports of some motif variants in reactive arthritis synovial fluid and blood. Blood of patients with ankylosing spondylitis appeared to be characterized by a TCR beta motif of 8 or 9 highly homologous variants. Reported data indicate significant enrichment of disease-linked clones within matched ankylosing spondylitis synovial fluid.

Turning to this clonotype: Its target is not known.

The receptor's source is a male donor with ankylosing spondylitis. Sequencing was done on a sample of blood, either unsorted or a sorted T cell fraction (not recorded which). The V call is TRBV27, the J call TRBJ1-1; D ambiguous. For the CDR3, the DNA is TGTGCCAGCAGTTTAGTTGGGTACATGAACACTGAAGCTTTCTTT. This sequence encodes CASSLVGYMNTEAFF.